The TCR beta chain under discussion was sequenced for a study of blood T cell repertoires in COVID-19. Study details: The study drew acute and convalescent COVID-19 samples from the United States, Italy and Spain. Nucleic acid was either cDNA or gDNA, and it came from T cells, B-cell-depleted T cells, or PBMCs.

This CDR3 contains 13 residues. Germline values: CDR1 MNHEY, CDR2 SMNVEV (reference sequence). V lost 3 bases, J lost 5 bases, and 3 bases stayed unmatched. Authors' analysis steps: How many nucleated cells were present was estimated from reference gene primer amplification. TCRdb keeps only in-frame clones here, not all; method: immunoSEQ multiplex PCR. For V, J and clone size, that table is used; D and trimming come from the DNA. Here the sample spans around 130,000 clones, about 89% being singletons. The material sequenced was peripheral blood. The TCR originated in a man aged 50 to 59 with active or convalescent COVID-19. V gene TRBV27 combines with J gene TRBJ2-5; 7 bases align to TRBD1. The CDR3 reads CASSFSGGETQYF. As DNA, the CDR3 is TGTGCCAGCAGTTTTTCAGGGGGTGAGACCCAGTACTTC.